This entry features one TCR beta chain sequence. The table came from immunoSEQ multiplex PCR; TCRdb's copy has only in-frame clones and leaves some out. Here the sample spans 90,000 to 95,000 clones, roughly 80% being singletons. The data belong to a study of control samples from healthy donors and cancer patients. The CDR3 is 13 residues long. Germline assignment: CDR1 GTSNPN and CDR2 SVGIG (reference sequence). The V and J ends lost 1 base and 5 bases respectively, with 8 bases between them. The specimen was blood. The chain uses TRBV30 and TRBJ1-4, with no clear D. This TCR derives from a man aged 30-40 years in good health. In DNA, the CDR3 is TGTGCCTGGAGTGGCCAGCTGAATGAAAAACTGTTTTTT. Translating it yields CAWSGQLNEKLFF. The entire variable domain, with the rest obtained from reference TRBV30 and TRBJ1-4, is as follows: SQTIHQWPATLVQPVGSPLSLECTVEGTSNPNLYWYRQAAGRGLQLLFYSVGIGQISSEVPQNLSASRPQDRQFILSSKKLLLSDSGFYLCAWSGQLNEKLFFGSGTQLSVL.